Reported below is one TCR beta chain. The data were obtained in a study of blood T cell repertoires in COVID-19. The wider study: Italy, Spain and the United States were the sources of the convalescent and acute COVID-19 samples. Sources were T cells, B-cell-depleted T cells, or PBMCs; the material itself was cDNA or gDNA.

In the original processing: Reference gene primers were amplified, and this amplification served to estimate nucleated cell counts. Libraries were prepared by immunoSEQ multiplex PCR; TCRdb keeps only in-frame clonotypes and omits some of them. V and J calls and clone size come straight from that table; D and trimming were deduced from the DNA. The profile covers roughly 200,000 clones, with 65% to 90% appearing a single time and over 10% taken by the ten largest. V gave up 3 bases and J gave up 0 bases; unmatched junction bases: 4. Germline V lookup: CDR1 SNHLY, CDR2 FYNNEI. The CDR3 is 16 residues long.

The material sequenced was peripheral blood. The chain joins TRBV2 to TRBJ1-3; 8 nucleotides agree with TRBD1. This receptor was taken from a human donor in a cohort sampled during active COVID-19. The CDR3 here is CASSDRGLISGNTIYF. CDR3 nucleotides: TGTGCCAGCAGTGACAGGGGGCTAATCTCTGGAAACACCATATATTTT.